The 19 T cell receptor beta chains below were found in one sample sequenced in a study of cytomegalovirus exposure and HLA in healthy donors. The PCR ran on 60 Vbeta and 13 Jbeta primers. Sequencing was performed with immunoSEQ multiplex PCR; in TCRdb, only in-frame clones are kept and a portion is missing. The sample records more than 150,000 clones, over 70% being singletons. Sequencing was performed on PBMCs. These receptors all stem from a woman between 40 and 50 years old in good health and CMV-seropositive.

The J gene is TRBJ1-3, the V gene TRBV9; D is possibly TRBD1 (6 bases). Germline values: CDR1 SGDLS, CDR2 YYNGEE. The V and J ends lost 0 bases and 0 bases respectively, with 13 bases between them. CDR3 length equals 17 residues. The CDR3 DNA reads as TGTGCCAGCAGCGTAGGGGACACGCGCCTCTCTGGAAACACCATATATTTT. Its protein product is CASSVGDTRLSGNTIYF.

In its sample, this clone was seen a few times. The CDR3 sequence: CASSDFLGEQFF. CDR3 nucleotide sequence: TGTGCCAGCAGTGACTTCCTAGGTGAGCAGTTCTTC. The chain has TRBV6-1 and TRBJ2-1; D gene uncertain. V was pared by 3 bases and J by 9 bases, with 9 bases between. Germline V gene data show CDR1 as MNHNS and CDR2 as SASEGT. The CDR3 spans 12 residues.

This chain connects TRBV29-1 to TRBJ2-1; 9 bases are a match to TRBD1. The CDR3 runs 15 residues. CDR1 is SQVTM, CDR2 ANQGSEA, per germline. Trimming cost V 6 bases and J 8 bases; bases outside gene matches: 14. The CDR3 bases are TGCAGCGTCATCAAATCCGGGACAGGGCTGGATGAGCAGTTCTTC. As protein: CSVIKSGTGLDEQFF.

The gene calls are TRBV27 and TRBJ1-1; D uncertain. Looked up from germline, CDR1 is MNHEY and CDR2 is SMNVEV (reference sequence). This CDR3 is built from 10 residues. V was clipped by 9 bases and J by 5 bases, with 7 bases between them. The CDR3 DNA reads as TGTGCCAGAGCAATTACTGAAGCTTTCTTT. Amino acid sequence: CARAITEAFF.

The rearrangement links TRBV7-8 to TRBJ2-1; D may be TRBD2 (7 bases). The germline V gene has CDR1 SGHVS and CDR2 FQNEAQ. This CDR3 comprises 17 residues. V was clipped by 5 bases and J by 0 bases, with 17 bases between them. The CDR3 DNA sequence: TGTGCCAGCAGCCCCTGGGGGGGGCCGAGCTCCTACAATGAGCAGTTCTTC. Encoded protein: CASSPWGGPSSYNEQFF.

The chain combines TRBV29-1 with TRBJ2-5; 8 bases match TRBD1. The germline CDR1 and CDR2 sequences are SQVTM and ANQGSEA. This CDR3 is 12 amino acids long. The J segment lost 5 bases and the V segment lost 5 bases, leaving 4 bases of the junction unmatched. This CDR3 is CSVTRGLETQYF. The DNA for the CDR3 is TGCAGCGTTACCAGGGGGCTGGAGACCCAGTACTTC.

This sequence joins TRBV12-5 and TRBJ1-6, with D maybe TRBD1 (5 bases). In germline, CDR1 is LGHNT, CDR2 FRNRAP. V was clipped by 3 bases and J by 9 bases, with 12 bases between them. The CDR3 length is 14 residues. The CDR3 sequence is CASGLGQGGSPLHF. Here the CDR3 DNA reads TGTGCTAGTGGTTTAGGTCAGGGAGGTTCACCCCTCCACTTT.

J is TRBJ2-5 and V is TRBV13; 9 bases are shared with TRBD2. The CDR3 length is 15 residues. Trimming took 2 bases from V and 2 from J; bases not matched to a gene: 3. Germline CDR1 PRHDT, CDR2 FYEKMQ (reference sequence). CDR3 region: CASSLSLAGQETQYF. DNA for the CDR3: TGTGCCAGCAGCTTAAGTCTAGCGGGGCAAGAGACCCAGTACTTC.

This chain uses TRBV5-4 with TRBJ1-2; the D is unclear. There are 14 residues in the CDR3. V gave up 0 bases and J gave up 6 bases, with 12 bases separating them. CDR1 and CDR2 from the germline V gene are SGHNT and YYREEE (reference sequence). CDR3 DNA sequence: TGTGCCAGCAGCTTGGTAAATCCTTCTCATGGCTACACCTTC. It codes for CASSLVNPSHGYTF.

The chain combines TRBV14 with TRBJ1-2, with D hard to call. Germline CDR1 SGHDN, CDR2 FVKESK. Deletions cut 3 bases from V and 3 bases from J, with 11 bases between. The CDR3 spans 14 residues. CDR3 DNA sequence: TGTGCCAGCAGCCACCCACTACGGGACTATGGCTACACCTTC. Protein sequence: CASSHPLRDYGYTF.

The chain joins TRBV6-6 to TRBJ2-6; tentatively, D is TRBD1 (6 bases). There are 14 residues in the CDR3. Germline CDR1 reads MNHNY; CDR2 reads SVGAGI (reference sequence). Deletions cut 6 bases from V and 15 bases from J, with 21 bases between. CDR3 region: CASRPQGLRDGLTF. The CDR3 DNA follows: TGTGCCAGCAGGCCCCAGGGGCTCAGGGACGGCCTGACTTTC.

This clone has only a few counts. Additional DNA sequences in this sample encode the identical CDR3. The chain is built from TRBV4-2 and TRBJ1-6, with D unclear. Germline lookup yields CDR1 LGHNA and CDR2 YNFKEQ. The CDR3 loop spans 13 amino acids. V dropped 0 bases and J dropped 10 bases, with 7 bases sitting between them. This CDR3 reads CASSQDGGSPLHF. The CDR3 DNA sequence: TGTGCCAGCAGCCAAGACGGCGGCTCACCCCTCCACTTT.

The genes are TRBV29-1 and TRBJ2-3; D possibly corresponds to TRBD1 (5 bases). The V end was cut by 6 bases, the J end by 0 bases, with 19 bases between. This CDR3 spans 16 amino acids. Germline CDR1 SQVTM, CDR2 ANQGSEA. The CDR3 spells CSVDGVSGSSTDTQYF. CDR3 nucleotide sequence: TGCAGCGTCGATGGAGTCTCAGGGTCGAGCACAGATACGCAGTATTTT.

There are a few counts of this clone. The V and J genes are TRBV4-2 and TRBJ2-1; the D is unclear. The CDR3 has 15 residues. With 6 bases removed from V and 1 base from J, the gap between germline ends came to 13 bases. Germline CDR1 and CDR2: LGHNA and YNFKEQ. The CDR3 region is CASSIEISSYNEQFF. The DNA of the CDR3 is TGTGCCAGCAGTATAGAGATTTCGTCCTACAATGAGCAGTTCTTC.

V usage is TRBV11-2 and J usage is TRBJ2-1; 9 positions match TRBD2. The length of the CDR3 is 17 residues. CDR1 is SGHAT, CDR2 FQNNGV, per germline. With V trimmed by 5 bases and J by 0 bases, 8 bases remained unmatched. The CDR3 region is CASSNIRLADSYNEQFF. CDR3 DNA: TGTGCCAGCAGCAATATAAGACTAGCGGACTCCTACAATGAGCAGTTCTTC.

The rearrangement joins TRBV30 to TRBJ1-4; no definite D call. Per germline, CDR1 GTSNPN and CDR2 SVGIG (reference sequence). The CDR3 runs to 13 residues. V lost 6 bases, J lost 3 bases, and 11 bases lay in between. This CDR3 is CACIPVSNEKLFF. The CDR3 DNA reads TGTGCCTGTATCCCTGTTTCTAATGAAAAACTGTTTTTT.

This clone came up a few times. The chain joins TRBV29-1 to TRBJ1-2; D is unresolved. The CDR3 is 15 amino acids. CDR1 SQVTM and CDR2 ANQGSEA come from the germline V gene. The V and J ends lost 6 bases and 0 bases respectively, with 17 bases between them. The CDR3 reads CSVPTSGLSNYGYTF. CDR3 sequence (DNA): TGCAGCGTACCGACCAGCGGGCTTTCTAACTATGGCTACACCTTC.

The chain is built from TRBV6-1 and TRBJ1-2, with a weak D call TRBD1 (6 bases). V dropped 7 bases and J dropped 4 bases, with 16 bases sitting between them. This CDR3 is built from 14 residues. CDR1 is MNHNS and CDR2 is SASEGT in the germline V gene. This CDR3 reads CASIVQGSRYGYTF. DNA of the CDR3: TGTGCCAGCATAGTACAGGGCTCACGCTATGGCTACACCTTC.

With respect to this clone: One end of the junction is discordant with germline, which a read error may explain. The chain employs TRBV19 and TRBJ2-4; 11 bases map to TRBD2. The germline V gene encodes CDR1 LNHDA and CDR2 SQIVND (reference sequence). The CDR3 has 19 amino acids. CDR3 protein: CASSIVTSGGTLAKNSQYF. CDR3 DNA sequence: TGTGCCAGTAGTATAGTAACTAGCGGGGGAACCCTAGCCAAAAACAGTCAGTACTTC. Full variable domain (missing parts from reference TRBV19 and TRBJ2-4): DGGITQSPKYLFRKEGQNVTLSCEQNLNHDAMYWYRQDPGQGLRLIYYSQIVNDFQKGDIAEGYSVSREKKESFPLTVTSAQKNPTAFYLCASSIVTSGGTLAKNSQYFGAGTRLSVL.